Listed below are T cell receptor beta chains from one sample, sequenced in a study of blood T cell repertoires in COVID-19. Clones were sequenced by immunoSEQ multiplex PCR, and TCRdb holds only the in-frame ones, with some missing. The sample carries 100,000 to 150,000 clones, 88% recorded once. The sequencing input was peripheral blood. Receptors were obtained from a man in his fifties or sixties with acute or convalescent COVID-19. Both conserved end residues are part of each CDR3. A D gene is named only where the DNA matches it firmly. Clone sizes are given selectively: once, few, many, or a class where the clone is expanded.

J gene | V gene | D gene | clone size | CDR3 protein | CDR3 DNA
TRBJ1-6 | TRBV4-1 | NA | NA | CASSQVRENSPLHF | TGCGCCAGCAGCCAAGTGAGGGAAAATTCACCCCTCCACTTT
TRBJ2-1 | TRBV5-4 | TRBD2 | NA | CASSVGLAGNPLFYNEQFF | TGTGCCAGCAGTGTGGGACTAGCGGGAAACCCCCTATTCTACAATGAGCAGTTCTTC
TRBJ1-2 | TRBV19 | TRBD1 | NA | CASIPDTGTGNYGYTF | TGTGCCAGTATTCCCGATACGGGGACAGGGAACTATGGCTACACCTTC
TRBJ2-7 | TRBV3-1/TRBV3-2 | NA | NA | CASRGQTSYEQYF | TGTGCCAGCCGTGGACAGACCTCCTACGAGCAGTACTTC
TRBJ1-1 | TRBV6-5 | NA | NA | CASRRGGSNTEAFF | TGTGCCAGCAGGCGGGGGGGGTCGAACACTGAAGCTTTCTTT
TRBJ2-7 | TRBV4-1 | NA | NA | CASSQVGDKAYEQYF | TGCGCCAGCAGCCAAGTTGGGGACAAGGCCTACGAGCAGTACTTC
TRBJ2-1 | TRBV18 | NA | NA | CASSPPGSLRYNEQFF | TGTGCCAGCTCACCCCCGGGAAGCCTACGCTACAATGAGCAGTTCTTC
TRBJ2-2 | TRBV3-1/TRBV3-2 | NA | NA | CASSQDGLAPNTGELFF | TGTGCCAGCAGCCAAGACGGGCTAGCACCTAACACCGGGGAGCTGTTTTTT
TRBJ2-1 | TRBV5-6 | NA | NA | CASSPGAGVNEQFF | TGTGCCAGCAGCCCAGGAGCAGGGGTAAATGAGCAGTTCTTC
TRBJ2-7 | TRBV5-1 | NA | NA | CASSLWAGSVYEQYF | TGCGCCAGCAGCTTGTGGGCAGGGTCCGTATACGAGCAGTACTTC
TRBJ1-2 | TRBV5-1 | TRBD1 | NA | CASSGTQGLQGYTF | TGCGCCAGCAGCGGGACACAGGGGCTCCAAGGCTACACCTTC
TRBJ1-2 | TRBV12-3/TRBV12-4 | NA | NA | CASSFGGAYGYTF | TGTGCCAGCAGTTTCGGCGGCGCCTATGGCTACACCTTC
TRBJ2-3 | TRBV28 | NA | NA | CASSPGGSSPDTQYF | TGTGCCAGCAGCCCTGGGGGGAGTTCCCCAGATACGCAGTATTTT
TRBJ2-7 | TRBV29-1 | NA | NA | CSVVGGDRTYEQYF | TGCAGCGTTGTAGGGGGAGACAGGACCTACGAGCAGTACTTC
TRBJ2-7 | TRBV4-1 | TRBD2 | NA | CASSQVLAGGRHEQYF | TGCGCCAGCAGCCAAGTGCTAGCGGGAGGTAGGCACGAGCAGTACTTC
TRBJ2-1 | TRBV24-1 | NA | NA | CATSDARGAHNEQFF | TGTGCCACCAGTGATGCCCGGGGGGCCCACAATGAGCAGTTCTTC
TRBJ1-2 | TRBV28 | TRBD1 | NA | CASSRGDSRFYGYTF | TGTGCCAGCAGTAGGGGGGACAGCCGATTTTATGGCTACACCTTC
TRBJ1-2 | TRBV28 | NA | NA | CASSLYKGRGNYGYTF | TGTGCCAGCAGTTTATATAAGGGTAGGGGGAACTACGGCTACACCTTC
TRBJ2-2 | TRBV12-5 | NA | few | CASGLDRQTGELFF | TGTGCTAGTGGTTTGGACAGGCAGACCGGGGAGCTGTTTTTT
TRBJ1-1 | TRBV11-3 | NA | once | CASSSSGAGNTEAFF | TGTGCCAGCAGCTCGTCTGGGGCAGGGAACACTGAAGCTTTCTTT
TRBJ1-2 | TRBV6-5 | TRBD1 | NA | CASSPTGPNYGYTF | TGTGCCAGCAGTCCGACAGGGCCCAACTATGGCTACACCTTC
TRBJ1-3 | TRBV29-1 | TRBD1 | once | CSAWTGAPTGNTIYF | TGCAGCGCCTGGACAGGGGCACCCACTGGAAACACCATATATTTT
TRBJ1-2 | TRBV4-1 | NA | NA | CASSQANYGYTF | TGCGCCAGCAGCCAAGCGAACTATGGCTACACCTTC
TRBJ1-1 | TRBV18 | NA | NA | CASSQYQGNTEAFF | TGTGCCAGCTCACAGTACCAGGGGAACACTGAAGCTTTCTTT
TRBJ1-5 | TRBV5-5 | NA | few | CASSLGSWANNQPQHF | TGTGCCAGCAGCTTGGGATCTTGGGCGAACAATCAGCCCCAGCATTTT
TRBJ1-1 | TRBV5-1 | NA | few | CAGRTDMNTEAFF | TGCGCCGGACGGACAGACATGAACACTGAAGCTTTCTTT
TRBJ2-3 | TRBV5-1 | TRBD1 | NA | CASSGQGPGDTQYF | TGCGCCAGCAGCGGACAGGGGCCCGGAGATACGCAGTATTTT
TRBJ1-1 | TRBV2 | TRBD1 | NA | CASSVQGASTEAFF | TGTGCCAGCAGTGTTCAGGGGGCCAGCACTGAAGCTTTCTTT
TRBJ1-1 | TRBV5-4 | TRBD1 | NA | CASSPLGQGDTEAFF | TGTGCCAGCAGCCCCCTCGGACAGGGGGACACTGAAGCTTTCTTT
TRBJ1-1 | TRBV6-5 | TRBD1 | NA | CASSRTGTGTTEAFF | TGTGCCAGCAGTAGGACCGGGACAGGGACGACTGAAGCTTTCTTT
TRBJ2-1 | TRBV2 | NA | NA | CASSEVSYNEQFF | TGTGCCAGCAGTGAAGTCAGTTACAATGAGCAGTTCTTC
TRBJ2-1 | TRBV6-2/TRBV6-3 | TRBD2 | NA | CASSHRSGRGSYNEQFF | TGTGCCAGCAGTCACCGGAGCGGGAGGGGATCCTACAATGAGCAGTTCTTC
TRBJ1-3 | TRBV6-5 | NA | NA | CASRDSVSGNTIYF | TGTGCCAGCAGGGACAGTGTGTCTGGAAACACCATATATTTT
TRBJ1-1 | TRBV5-6 | TRBD1 | NA | CASSSLGTGNTEAFF | TGTGCCAGCAGCTCACTTGGGACAGGGAACACTGAAGCTTTCTTT
TRBJ1-1 | TRBV28 | NA | once | CASSTDRNTEAFF | TGTGCCAGCAGCACGGACAGAAACACTGAAGCTTTCTTT
TRBJ1-2 | TRBV5-1 | TRBD1 | NA | CASSTTGALGGYTF | TGCGCCAGCAGCACGACAGGGGCTCTTGGTGGCTACACCTTC
TRBJ2-7 | TRBV7-2 | NA | NA | CASSLGREVPYEQYF | TGTGCCAGCAGCTTGGGTAGAGAGGTTCCCTACGAGCAGTACTTC
TRBJ2-6 | TRBV2 | NA | NA | CASSARAFSSGANVLTF | TGTGCCAGCAGTGCCAGAGCGTTTAGCTCTGGGGCCAACGTCCTGACTTTC
TRBJ1-4 | TRBV2 | TRBD1 | few | CASTGDRLLANEKLFF | TGTGCCAGCACGGGGGACAGGCTCTTGGCTAATGAAAAACTGTTTTTT
TRBJ2-7 | TRBV7-9 | NA | NA | CASTFTTEAGREQYF | TGTGCCAGCACCTTTACCACCGAAGCTGGGCGCGAGCAGTACTTC
TRBJ2-2 | TRBV5-1 | TRBD2 | once | CASSFIAGGNTGELFF | TGCGCCAGCAGCTTCATAGCGGGAGGGAACACCGGGGAGCTGTTTTTT
TRBJ2-3 | TRBV7-9 | TRBD2 | NA | CASSLAGGASGSFADTQYF | TGTGCCAGCAGCTTAGCGGGAGGGGCTAGCGGGAGTTTCGCAGATACGCAGTATTTT
TRBJ1-5 | TRBV18 | TRBD1 | NA | CASSLDREGSNQPQHF | TGTGCCAGCTCATTGGACAGGGAGGGCAGCAATCAGCCCCAGCATTTT
TRBJ2-1 | TRBV7-8 | TRBD1 | NA | CASSSVRDRGWNEQFF | TGTGCCAGCAGCTCAGTCCGGGACAGGGGGTGGAATGAGCAGTTCTTC
TRBJ1-6 | TRBV27 | TRBD1 | NA | CASRGQGWSPLHF | TGTGCCAGCAGGGGACAGGGGTGGTCACCCCTCCACTTT
TRBJ1-1 | TRBV6-5 | TRBD1 | NA | CASRFRDSRTEAFF | TGTGCCAGCAGATTCCGGGACAGTCGAACTGAAGCTTTCTTT
TRBJ2-1 | TRBV11-3 | NA | NA | CASSSGLNEQFF | TGTGCCAGCAGCTCGGGACTCAATGAGCAGTTCTTC
TRBJ2-7 | TRBV2 | TRBD2 | NA | CASNPSGLAGSEQYF | TGTGCCAGCAACCCCTCGGGACTAGCGGGATCCGAGCAGTACTTC
TRBJ2-3 | TRBV7-2 | NA | NA | CASSLQLLSDTQYF | TGTGCCAGCAGCTTACAGTTGCTGTCGGATACGCAGTATTTT
TRBJ1-5 | TRBV29-1 | NA | NA | CSVDEEEGYSNQPQHF | TGCAGCGTTGATGAGGAGGAGGGCTATAGCAATCAGCCCCAGCATTTT
TRBJ2-1 | TRBV18 | TRBD2 | NA | CASSTTSGGDNEQFF | TGTGCCAGCTCAACTACTAGCGGGGGGGACAATGAGCAGTTCTTC
TRBJ2-7 | TRBV6-1 | NA | NA | CASSEALGTYEQYF | TGTGCCAGCAGTGAAGCCCTAGGTACCTACGAGCAGTACTTC